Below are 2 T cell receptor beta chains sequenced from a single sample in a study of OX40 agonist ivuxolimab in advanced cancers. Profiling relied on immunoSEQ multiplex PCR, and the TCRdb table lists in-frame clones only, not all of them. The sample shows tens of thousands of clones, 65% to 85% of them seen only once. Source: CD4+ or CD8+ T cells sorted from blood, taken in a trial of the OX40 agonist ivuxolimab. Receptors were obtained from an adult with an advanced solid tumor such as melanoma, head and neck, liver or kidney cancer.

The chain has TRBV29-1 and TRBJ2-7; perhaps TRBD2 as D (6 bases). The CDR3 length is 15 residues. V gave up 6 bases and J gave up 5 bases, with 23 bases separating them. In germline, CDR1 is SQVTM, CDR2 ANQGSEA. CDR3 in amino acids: CSVLIRPGGGNEQYF. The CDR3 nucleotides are TGCAGCGTCTTGATAAGACCCGGCGGCGGGAACGAGCAGTACTTC.

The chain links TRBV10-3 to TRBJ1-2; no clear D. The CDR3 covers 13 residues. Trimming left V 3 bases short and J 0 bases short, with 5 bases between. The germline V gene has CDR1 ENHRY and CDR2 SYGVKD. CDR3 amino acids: CAISESANYGYTF. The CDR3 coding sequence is TGTGCCATCAGTGAAAGCGCTAACTATGGCTACACCTTC.